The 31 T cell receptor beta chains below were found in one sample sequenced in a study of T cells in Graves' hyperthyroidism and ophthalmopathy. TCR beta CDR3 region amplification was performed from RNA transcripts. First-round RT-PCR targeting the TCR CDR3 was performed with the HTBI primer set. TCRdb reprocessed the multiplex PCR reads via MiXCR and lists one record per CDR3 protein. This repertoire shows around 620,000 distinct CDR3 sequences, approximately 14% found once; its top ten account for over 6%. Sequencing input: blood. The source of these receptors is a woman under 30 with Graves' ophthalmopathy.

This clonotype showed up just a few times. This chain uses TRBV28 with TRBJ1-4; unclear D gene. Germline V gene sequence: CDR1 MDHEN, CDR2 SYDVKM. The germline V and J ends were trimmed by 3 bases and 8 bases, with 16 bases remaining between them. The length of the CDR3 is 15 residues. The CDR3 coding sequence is TGTGCCAGCAGTTTGCCTAGGGAGCGCGAAGAAAAACTGTTTTTT. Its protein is CASSLPREREEKLFF.

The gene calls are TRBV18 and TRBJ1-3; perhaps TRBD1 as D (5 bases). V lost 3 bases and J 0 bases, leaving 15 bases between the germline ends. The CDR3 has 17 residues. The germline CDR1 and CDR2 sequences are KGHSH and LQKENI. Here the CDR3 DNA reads TGTGCCAGCTCACCTCCGGGGTTGCAGGGCTCTGGAAACACCATATATTTT. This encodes CASSPPGLQGSGNTIYF.

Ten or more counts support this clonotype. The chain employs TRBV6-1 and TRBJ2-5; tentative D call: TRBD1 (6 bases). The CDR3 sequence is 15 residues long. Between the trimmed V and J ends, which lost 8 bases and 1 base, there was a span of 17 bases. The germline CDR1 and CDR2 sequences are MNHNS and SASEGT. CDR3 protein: CASFNYRVLQETQYF. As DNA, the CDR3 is TGTGCCAGCTTCAATTACAGGGTACTCCAAGAGACCCAGTACTTC.

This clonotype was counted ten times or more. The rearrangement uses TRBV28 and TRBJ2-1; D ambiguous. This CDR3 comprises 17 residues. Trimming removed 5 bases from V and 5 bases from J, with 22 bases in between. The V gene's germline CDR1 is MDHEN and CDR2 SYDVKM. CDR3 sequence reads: CASSLQALFGWDNEQFF. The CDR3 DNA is TGTGCCAGCAGTCTTCAGGCCCTCTTCGGATGGGACAATGAGCAGTTCTTC. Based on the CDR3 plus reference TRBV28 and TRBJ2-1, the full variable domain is DVKVTQSSRYLVKRTGEKVFLECVQDMDHENMFWYRQDPGLGLRLIYFSYDVKMKEKGDIPEGYSVSREKKERFSLILESASTNQTSMYLCASSLQALFGWDNEQFFGPGTRLTVL.

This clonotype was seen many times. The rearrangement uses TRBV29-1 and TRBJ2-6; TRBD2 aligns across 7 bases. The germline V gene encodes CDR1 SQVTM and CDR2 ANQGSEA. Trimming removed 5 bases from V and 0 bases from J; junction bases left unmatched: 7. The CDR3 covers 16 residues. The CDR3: CSVPVGTNSGANVLTF. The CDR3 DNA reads TGCAGCGTTCCCGTCGGGACTAACTCTGGGGCCAACGTCCTGACTTTC. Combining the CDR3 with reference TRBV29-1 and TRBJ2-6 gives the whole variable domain SAVISQKPSRDICQRGTSLTIQCQVDSQVTMMFWYRQQPGQSLTLIATANQGSEATYESGFVIDKFPISRPNLTFSTLTVSNMSPEDSSIYLCSVPVGTNSGANVLTFGAGSRLTVL.

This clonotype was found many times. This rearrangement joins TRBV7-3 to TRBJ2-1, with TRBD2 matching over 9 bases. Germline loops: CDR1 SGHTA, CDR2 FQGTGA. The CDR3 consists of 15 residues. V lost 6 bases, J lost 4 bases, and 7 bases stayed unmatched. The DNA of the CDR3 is TGTGCCAGCAGTTCCTTAGCGGGAGCTTACAATGAGCAGTTCTTC. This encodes CASSSLAGAYNEQFF.

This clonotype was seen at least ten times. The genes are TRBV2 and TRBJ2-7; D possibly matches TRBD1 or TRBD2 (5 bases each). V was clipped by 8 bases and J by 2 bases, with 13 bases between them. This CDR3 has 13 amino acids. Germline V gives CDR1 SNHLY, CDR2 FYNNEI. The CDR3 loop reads CASEGTVAYEQYF. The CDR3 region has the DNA TGTGCCAGCGAGGGGACCGTCGCCTACGAGCAGTACTTC.

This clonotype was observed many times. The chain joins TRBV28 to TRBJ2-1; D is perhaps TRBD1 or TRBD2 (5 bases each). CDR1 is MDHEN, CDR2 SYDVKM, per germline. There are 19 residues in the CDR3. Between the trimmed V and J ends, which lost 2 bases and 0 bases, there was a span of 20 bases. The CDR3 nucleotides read TGTGCCAGCAGTTTAGGGGCAGAGGGTGTCCAAAGCTCCTACAATGAGCAGTTCTTC. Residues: CASSLGAEGVQSSYNEQFF.

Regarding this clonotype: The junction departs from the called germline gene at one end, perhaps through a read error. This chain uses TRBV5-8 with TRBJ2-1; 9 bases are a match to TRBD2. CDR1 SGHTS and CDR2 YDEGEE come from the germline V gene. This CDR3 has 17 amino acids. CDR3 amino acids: CASSLQPNSGSGHEQFF. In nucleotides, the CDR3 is TGCGCCAGCAGCCTGCAACCTAATAGCGGGAGTGGCCATGAGCAGTTCTTC.

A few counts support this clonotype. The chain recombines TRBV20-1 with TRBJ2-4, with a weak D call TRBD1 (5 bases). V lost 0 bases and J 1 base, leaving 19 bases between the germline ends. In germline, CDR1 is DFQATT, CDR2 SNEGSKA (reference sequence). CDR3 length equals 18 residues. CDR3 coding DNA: TGCAGTGCTAGAGATCCAGTAAACAGGCCCGGGGCCAAAAACATTCAGTACTTC. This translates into CSARDPVNRPGAKNIQYF.

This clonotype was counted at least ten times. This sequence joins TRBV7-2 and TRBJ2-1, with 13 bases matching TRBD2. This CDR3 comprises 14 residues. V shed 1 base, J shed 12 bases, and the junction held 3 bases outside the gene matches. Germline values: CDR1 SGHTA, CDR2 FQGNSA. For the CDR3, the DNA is TGTGCCAGCAGCTTAGGGACTAGCGGGGGAGGGCAGTTCTTC. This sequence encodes CASSLGTSGGGQFF.

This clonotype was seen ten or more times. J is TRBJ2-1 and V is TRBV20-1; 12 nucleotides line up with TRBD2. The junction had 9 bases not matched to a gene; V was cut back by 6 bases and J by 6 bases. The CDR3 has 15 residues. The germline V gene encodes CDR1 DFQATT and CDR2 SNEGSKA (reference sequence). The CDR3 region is CSADASGRAGNEQFF. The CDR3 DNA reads TGCAGTGCGGATGCTAGCGGGAGGGCCGGCAATGAGCAGTTCTTC.

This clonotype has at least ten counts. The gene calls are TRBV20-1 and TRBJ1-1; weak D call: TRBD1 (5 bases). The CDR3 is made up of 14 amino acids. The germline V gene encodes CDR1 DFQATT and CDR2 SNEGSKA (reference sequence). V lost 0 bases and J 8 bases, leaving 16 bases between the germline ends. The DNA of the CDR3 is TGCAGTGCTAGAGATGGTGGGGGGGTGGGGGAAGCTTTCTTT. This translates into CSARDGGGVGEAFF.

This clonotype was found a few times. DNA of the CDR3: TGCGCCAGCGGAAACTCCCGAGGCACCGGGGAGCTGTTTTTT. It is translated as CASGNSRGTGELFF. V usage is TRBV10-2 and J usage is TRBJ2-2; no definite D call. Germline V lookup: CDR1 WSHSY, CDR2 SAAADI. The V and J ends lost 8 bases and 4 bases respectively, with 14 bases between them. The CDR3 is 14 residues long.

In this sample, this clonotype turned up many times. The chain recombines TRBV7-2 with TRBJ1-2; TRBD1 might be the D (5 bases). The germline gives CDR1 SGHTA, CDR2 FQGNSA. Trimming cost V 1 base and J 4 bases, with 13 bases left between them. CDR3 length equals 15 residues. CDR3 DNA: TGTGCCAGCAGCTTAGAGCGGGGACGTCTCTATGGCTACACCTTC. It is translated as CASSLERGRLYGYTF.

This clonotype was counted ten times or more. DNA of the CDR3: TGCAGTGCTAGAGACCCGAACAATGAGCAGTTCTTC. Residues: CSARDPNNEQFF. The chain carries TRBV20-1 and TRBJ2-1; unclear D gene. This CDR3 comprises 12 residues. Trimming took off 0 bases at V and 5 bases at J, with 5 bases between the two ends. Germline V gene data show CDR1 as DFQATT and CDR2 as SNEGSKA (reference sequence).

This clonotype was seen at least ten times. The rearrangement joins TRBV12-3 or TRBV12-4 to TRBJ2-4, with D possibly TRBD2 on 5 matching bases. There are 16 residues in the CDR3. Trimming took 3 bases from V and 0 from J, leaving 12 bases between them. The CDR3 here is CASSFGGRLAKNIQYF. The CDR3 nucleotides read TGTGCCAGCAGTTTCGGCGGGCGGCTAGCCAAAAACATTCAGTACTTC.

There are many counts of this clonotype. Here the CDR3 DNA reads TGTGCCAGCACCCCGGCAGGGACTAGCGCCTCCTACGAGCAGTACTTC. It specifies CASTPAGTSASYEQYF. The chain carries TRBV28 and TRBJ2-7, with 10 bases that match TRBD2. V lost 7 bases, J lost 0 bases, and 9 bases stayed unmatched. CDR3 length: 16 residues. Germline V gene sequence: CDR1 MDHEN, CDR2 SYDVKM.

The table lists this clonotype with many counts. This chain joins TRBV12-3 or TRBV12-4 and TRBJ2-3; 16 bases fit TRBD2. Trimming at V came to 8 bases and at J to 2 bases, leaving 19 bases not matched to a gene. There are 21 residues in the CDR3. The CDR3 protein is CASRSTPGLAGGIGVTDTQYF. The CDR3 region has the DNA TGTGCCAGCCGGAGTACCCCGGGACTAGCGGGAGGGATTGGAGTCACAGATACGCAGTATTTT.

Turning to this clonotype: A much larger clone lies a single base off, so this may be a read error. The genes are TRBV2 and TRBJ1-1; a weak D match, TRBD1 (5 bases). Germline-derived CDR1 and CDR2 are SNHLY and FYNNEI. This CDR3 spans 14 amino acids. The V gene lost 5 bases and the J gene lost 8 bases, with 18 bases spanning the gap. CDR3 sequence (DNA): TGTGCCAGCAGTCGACGCGGGACGGCCGTAGAAGCTTTCTTT. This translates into CASSRRGTAVEAFF.

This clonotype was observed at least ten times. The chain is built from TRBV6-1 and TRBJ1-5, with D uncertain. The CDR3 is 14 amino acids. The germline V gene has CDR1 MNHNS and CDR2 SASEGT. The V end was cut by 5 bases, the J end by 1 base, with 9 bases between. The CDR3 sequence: CASSYSESNQPQHF. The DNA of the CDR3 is TGTGCCAGCAGTTATTCAGAAAGCAATCAGCCCCAGCATTTT.

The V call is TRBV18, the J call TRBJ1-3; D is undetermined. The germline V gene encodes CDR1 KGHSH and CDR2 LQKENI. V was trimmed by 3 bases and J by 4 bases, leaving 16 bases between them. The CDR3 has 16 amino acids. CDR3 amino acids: CASSPPGNSQGNTIYF. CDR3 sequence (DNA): TGTGCCAGCTCACCCCCTGGGAACAGCCAAGGAAACACCATATATTTT. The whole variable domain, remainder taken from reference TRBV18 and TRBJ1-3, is NAGVMQNPRHLVRRRGQEARLRCSPMKGHSHVYWYRQLPEEGLKFMVYLQKENIIDESGMPKERFSAEFPKEGPSILRIQQVVRGDSAAYFCASSPPGNSQGNTIYFGEGSWLTVV.

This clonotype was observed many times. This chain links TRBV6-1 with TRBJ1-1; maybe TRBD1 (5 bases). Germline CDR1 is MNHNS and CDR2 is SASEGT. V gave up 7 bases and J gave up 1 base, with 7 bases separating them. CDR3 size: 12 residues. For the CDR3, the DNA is TGTGCCAGCACCGGACAGAACACTGAAGCTTTCTTT. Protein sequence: CASTGQNTEAFF.

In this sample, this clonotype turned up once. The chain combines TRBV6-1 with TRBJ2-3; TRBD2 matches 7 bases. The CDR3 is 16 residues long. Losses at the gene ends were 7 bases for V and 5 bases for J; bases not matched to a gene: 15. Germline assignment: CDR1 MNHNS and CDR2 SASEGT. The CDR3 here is CASTDYGGRLEDTQYF. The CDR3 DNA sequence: TGTGCCAGCACGGATTATGGCGGGAGATTGGAAGATACGCAGTATTTT.

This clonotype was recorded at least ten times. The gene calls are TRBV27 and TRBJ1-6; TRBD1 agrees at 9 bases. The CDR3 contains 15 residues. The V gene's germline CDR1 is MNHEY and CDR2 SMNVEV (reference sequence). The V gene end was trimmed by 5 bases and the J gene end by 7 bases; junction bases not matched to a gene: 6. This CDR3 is CASSPRQGVNSPLHF. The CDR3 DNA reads TGTGCCAGCAGTCCGAGACAGGGGGTGAATTCACCCCTCCACTTT.

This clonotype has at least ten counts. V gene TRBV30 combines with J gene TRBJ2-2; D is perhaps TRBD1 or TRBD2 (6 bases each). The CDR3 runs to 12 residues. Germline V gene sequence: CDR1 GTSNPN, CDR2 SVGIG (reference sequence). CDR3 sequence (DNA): TGTGGAGGGGGGCAGAACACCGGGGAGCTGTTTTTT. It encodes CGGGQNTGELFF.

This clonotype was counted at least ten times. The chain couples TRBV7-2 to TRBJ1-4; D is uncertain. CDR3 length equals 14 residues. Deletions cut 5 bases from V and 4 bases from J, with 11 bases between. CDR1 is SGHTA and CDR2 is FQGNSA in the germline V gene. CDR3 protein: CASSRGLDNEKLFF. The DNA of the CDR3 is TGTGCCAGCAGCCGAGGGTTGGATAATGAAAAACTGTTTTTT.

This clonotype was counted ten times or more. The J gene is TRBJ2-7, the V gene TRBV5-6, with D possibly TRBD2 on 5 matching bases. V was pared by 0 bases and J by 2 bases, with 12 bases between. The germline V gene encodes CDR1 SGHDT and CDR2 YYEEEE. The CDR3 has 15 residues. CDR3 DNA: TGTGCCAGCAGCTTGGGGGCTAGCAGGCCCTACGAGCAGTACTTC. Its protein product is CASSLGASRPYEQYF.

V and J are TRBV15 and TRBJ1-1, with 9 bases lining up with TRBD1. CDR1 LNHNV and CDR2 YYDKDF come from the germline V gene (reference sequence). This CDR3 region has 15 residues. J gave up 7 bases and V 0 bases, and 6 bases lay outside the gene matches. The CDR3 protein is CATSRDAGGQGEAFF. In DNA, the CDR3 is TGTGCCACCAGCAGAGATGCGGGGGGACAGGGTGAAGCTTTCTTT.

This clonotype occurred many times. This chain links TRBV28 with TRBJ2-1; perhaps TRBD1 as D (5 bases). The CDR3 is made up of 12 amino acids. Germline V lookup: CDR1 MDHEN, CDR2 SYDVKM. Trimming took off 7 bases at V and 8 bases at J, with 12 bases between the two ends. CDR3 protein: CASIATGDEQFF. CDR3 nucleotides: TGTGCCAGCATTGCTACAGGAGATGAGCAGTTCTTC.

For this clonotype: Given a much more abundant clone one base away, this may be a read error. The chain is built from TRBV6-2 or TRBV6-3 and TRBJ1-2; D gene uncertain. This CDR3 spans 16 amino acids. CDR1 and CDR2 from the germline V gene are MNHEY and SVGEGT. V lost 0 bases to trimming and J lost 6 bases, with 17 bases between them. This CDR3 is CASSYSIPGAVDGYTF. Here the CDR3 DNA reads TGTGCCAGCAGTTACTCGATCCCAGGAGCTGTTGATGGCTACACCTTC.